This T cell receptor beta chain was recovered during a study of technical replicates of blood from a handful of donors. The ends lost 5 bases at V and 6 bases at J; junction bases unmatched: 10. The CDR3 consists of 14 residues. Germline loops: CDR1 SNHLY, CDR2 FYNNEI. The method was immunoSEQ multiplex PCR; TCRdb's version includes in-frame clones alone and lacks a portion of them. The sample lists approximately 79,000 clones; around 97% were seen once. The receptor comes from a human donor in good health. This sequence joins TRBV2 and TRBJ2-7, with 7 positions matching TRBD2. Sequenced: T cells isolated from PBMCs. The DNA for the CDR3 is TGTGCCAGCAGTTATAGCGGGTCCGGGTTCGAGCAGTACTTC. This gives the protein CASSYSGSGFEQYF.